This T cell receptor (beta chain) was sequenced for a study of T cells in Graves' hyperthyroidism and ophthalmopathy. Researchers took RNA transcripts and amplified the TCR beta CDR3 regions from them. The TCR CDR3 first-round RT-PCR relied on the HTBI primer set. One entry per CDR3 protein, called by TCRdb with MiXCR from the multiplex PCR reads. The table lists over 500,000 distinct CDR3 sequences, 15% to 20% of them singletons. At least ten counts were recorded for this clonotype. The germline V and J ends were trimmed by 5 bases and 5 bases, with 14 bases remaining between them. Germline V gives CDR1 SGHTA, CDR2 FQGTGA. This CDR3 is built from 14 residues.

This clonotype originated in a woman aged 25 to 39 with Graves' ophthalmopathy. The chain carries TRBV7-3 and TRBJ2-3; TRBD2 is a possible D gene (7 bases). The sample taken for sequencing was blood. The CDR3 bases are TGTGCCAGCAGCCAAAACGGGGGGCGAGATACGCAGTATTTT. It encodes CASSQNGGRDTQYF.